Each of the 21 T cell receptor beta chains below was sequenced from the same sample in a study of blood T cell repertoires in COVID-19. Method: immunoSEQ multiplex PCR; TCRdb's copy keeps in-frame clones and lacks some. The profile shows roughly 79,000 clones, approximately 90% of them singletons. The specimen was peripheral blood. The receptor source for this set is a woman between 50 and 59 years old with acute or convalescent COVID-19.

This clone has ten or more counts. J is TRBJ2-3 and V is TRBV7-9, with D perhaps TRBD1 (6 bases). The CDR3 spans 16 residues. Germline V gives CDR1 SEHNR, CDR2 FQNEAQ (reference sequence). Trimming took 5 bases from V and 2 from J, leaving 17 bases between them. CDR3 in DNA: TGTGCCAGCAGCCCAACCTCCAGGGGCTCCACAGATACGCAGTATTTT. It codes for CASSPTSRGSTDTQYF. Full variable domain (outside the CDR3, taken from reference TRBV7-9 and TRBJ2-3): DTGVSQNPRHKITKRGQNVTFRCDPISEHNRLYWYRQTLGQGPEFLTYFQNEAQLEKSRLLSDRFSAERPKGSFSTLEIQRTEQGDSAMYLCASSPTSRGSTDTQYFGPGTRLTVL.

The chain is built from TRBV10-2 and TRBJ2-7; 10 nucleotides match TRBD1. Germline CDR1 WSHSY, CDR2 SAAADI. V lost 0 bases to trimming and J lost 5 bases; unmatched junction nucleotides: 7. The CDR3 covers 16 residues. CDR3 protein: CASSESTPGQGNEQYF. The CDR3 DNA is TGCGCCAGCAGTGAGTCTACACCGGGACAGGGGAACGAGCAGTACTTC.

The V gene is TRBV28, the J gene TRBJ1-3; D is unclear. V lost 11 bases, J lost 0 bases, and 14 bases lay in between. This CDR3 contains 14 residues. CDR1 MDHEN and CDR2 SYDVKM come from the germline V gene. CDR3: CAVEDSSSGNTIYF. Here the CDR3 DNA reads TGTGCCGTTGAGGACTCCTCCTCTGGAAACACCATATATTTT.

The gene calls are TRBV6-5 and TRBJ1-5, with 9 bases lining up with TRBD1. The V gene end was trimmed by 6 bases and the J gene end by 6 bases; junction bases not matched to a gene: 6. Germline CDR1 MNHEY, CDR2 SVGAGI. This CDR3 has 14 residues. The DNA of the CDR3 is TGTGCCAGCAGCCCGGGACAGGGCGGTCAGCCCCAGCATTTT. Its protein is CASSPGQGGQPQHF.

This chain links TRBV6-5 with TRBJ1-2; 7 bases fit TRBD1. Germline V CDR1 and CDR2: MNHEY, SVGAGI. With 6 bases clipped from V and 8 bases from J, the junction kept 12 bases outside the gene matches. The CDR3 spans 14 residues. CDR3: CASSRTGYALGYTF. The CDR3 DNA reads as TGTGCCAGCAGCCGGACAGGATATGCATTAGGCTACACCTTC.

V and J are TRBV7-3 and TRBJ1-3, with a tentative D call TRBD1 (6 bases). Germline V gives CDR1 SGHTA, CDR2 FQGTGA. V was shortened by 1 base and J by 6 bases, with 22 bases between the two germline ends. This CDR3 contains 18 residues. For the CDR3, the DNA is TGTGCCAGCAGCTTAATAATACCCCGGGGGGGCGACGAAAACACCATATATTTT. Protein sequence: CASSLIIPRGGDENTIYF.

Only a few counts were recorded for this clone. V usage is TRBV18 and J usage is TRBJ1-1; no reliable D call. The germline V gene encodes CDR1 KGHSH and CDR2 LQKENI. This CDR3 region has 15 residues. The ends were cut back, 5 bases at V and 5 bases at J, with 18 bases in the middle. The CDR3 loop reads CASSVRGGFQTEAFF. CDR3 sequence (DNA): TGTGCCAGCTCAGTACGTGGAGGGTTTCAAACTGAAGCTTTCTTT.

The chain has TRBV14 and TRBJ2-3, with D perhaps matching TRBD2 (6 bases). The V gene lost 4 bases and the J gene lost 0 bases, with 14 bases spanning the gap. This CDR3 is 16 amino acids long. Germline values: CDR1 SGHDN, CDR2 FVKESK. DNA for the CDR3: TGTGCCAGCAGCCGCGATCAGGGACTTAGCACAGATACGCAGTATTTT. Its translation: CASSRDQGLSTDTQYF.

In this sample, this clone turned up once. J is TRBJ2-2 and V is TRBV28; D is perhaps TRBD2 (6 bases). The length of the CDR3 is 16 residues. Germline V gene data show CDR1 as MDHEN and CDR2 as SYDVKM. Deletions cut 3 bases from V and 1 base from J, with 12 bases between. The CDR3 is CASSLGSGLNTGELFF. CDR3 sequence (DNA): TGTGCCAGCAGTTTGGGCAGCGGGCTGAACACCGGGGAGCTGTTTTTT.

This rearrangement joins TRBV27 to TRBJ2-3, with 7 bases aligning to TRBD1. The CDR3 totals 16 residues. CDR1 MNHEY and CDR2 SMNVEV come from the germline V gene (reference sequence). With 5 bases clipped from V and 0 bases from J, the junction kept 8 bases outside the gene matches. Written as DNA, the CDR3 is TGTGCCAGCAGTATTACCGGGACAGCAAGCACAGATACGCAGTATTTT. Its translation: CASSITGTASTDTQYF.

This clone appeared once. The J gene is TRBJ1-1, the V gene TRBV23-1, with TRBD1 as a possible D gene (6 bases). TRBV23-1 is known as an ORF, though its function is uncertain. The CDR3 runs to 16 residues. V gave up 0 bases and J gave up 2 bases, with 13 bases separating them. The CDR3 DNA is TGCGCCAGCAGTCAATCCCACCCGGGGACAAACACTGAAGCTTTCTTT. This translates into CASSQSHPGTNTEAFF.

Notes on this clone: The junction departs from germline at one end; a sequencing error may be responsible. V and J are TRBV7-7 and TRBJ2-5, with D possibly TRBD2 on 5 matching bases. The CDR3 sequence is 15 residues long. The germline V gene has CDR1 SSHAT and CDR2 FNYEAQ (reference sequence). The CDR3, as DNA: TGTGCTAGCAGCTTAGGGCGGCTAGCTGAGGAGACCCAGTACTTC. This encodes CASSLGRLAEETQYF.

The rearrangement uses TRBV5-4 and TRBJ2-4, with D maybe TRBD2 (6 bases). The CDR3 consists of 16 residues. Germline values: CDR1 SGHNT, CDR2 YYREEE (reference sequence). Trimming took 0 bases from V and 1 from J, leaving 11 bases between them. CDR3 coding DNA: TGTGCCAGCAGCTTGGAACCGGGGAGGGCCAAAAACATTCAGTACTTC. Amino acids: CASSLEPGRAKNIQYF. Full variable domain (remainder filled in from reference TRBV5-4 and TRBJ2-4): ETGVTQSPTHLIKTRGQQVTLRCSSQSGHNTVSWYQQALGQGPQFIFQYYREEENGRGNFPPRFSGLQFPNYSSELNVNALELDDSALYLCASSLEPGRAKNIQYFGAGTRLSVL.

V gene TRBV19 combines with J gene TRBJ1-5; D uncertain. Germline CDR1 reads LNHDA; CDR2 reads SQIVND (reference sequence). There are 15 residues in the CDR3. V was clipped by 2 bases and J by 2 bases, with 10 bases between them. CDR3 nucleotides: TGTGCCAGTAGTATAAAGGTGGGAGGCAATCAGCCCCAGCATTTT. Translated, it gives CASSIKVGGNQPQHF.

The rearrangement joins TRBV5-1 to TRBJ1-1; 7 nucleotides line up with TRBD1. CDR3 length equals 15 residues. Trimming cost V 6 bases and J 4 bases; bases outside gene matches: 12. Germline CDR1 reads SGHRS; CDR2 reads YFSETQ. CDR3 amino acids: CASNPEGGRATEAFF. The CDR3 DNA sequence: TGCGCCAGCAACCCGGAAGGGGGCCGAGCCACTGAAGCTTTCTTT.

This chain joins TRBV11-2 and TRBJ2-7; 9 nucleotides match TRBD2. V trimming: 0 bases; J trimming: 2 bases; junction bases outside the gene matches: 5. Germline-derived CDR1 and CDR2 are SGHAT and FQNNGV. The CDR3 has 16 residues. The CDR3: CASSLDLAGRAYEQYF. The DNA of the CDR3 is TGTGCCAGCAGCTTAGATCTAGCGGGGAGAGCCTACGAGCAGTACTTC.

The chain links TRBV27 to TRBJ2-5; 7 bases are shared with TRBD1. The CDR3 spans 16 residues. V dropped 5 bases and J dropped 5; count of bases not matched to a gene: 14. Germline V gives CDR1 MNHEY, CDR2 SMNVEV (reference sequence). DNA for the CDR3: TGTGCCAGCAGTCACCGACCGGGACAGAGTCAGGAGACCCAGTACTTC. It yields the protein CASSHRPGQSQETQYF.

The CDR3: CASSYLTSGSVEQYF. The CDR3 DNA is TGTGCCAGCAGCTACTTGACTAGCGGGAGTGTCGAGCAGTACTTC. The chain recombines TRBV4-2 with TRBJ2-7, with 12 bases fitting TRBD2. The CDR3 is 15 residues long. The germline gives CDR1 LGHNA, CDR2 YNFKEQ. V lost 5 bases and J lost 6; bases outside the gene matches: 8.

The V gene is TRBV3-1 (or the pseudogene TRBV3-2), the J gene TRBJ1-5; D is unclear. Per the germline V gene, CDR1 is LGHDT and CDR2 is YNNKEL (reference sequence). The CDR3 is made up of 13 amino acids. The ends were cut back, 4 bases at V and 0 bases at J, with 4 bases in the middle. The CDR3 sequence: CASSLRSNQPQHF. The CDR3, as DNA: TGTGCCAGCAGCCTTCGTAGCAATCAGCCCCAGCATTTT.

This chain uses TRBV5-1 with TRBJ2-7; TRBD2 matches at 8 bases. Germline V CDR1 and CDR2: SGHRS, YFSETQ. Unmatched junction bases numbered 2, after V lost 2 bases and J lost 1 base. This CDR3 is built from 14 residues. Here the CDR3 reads CASSLVAGSYEQYF. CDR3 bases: TGCGCCAGCAGCTTAGTAGCGGGGTCCTACGAGCAGTACTTC.

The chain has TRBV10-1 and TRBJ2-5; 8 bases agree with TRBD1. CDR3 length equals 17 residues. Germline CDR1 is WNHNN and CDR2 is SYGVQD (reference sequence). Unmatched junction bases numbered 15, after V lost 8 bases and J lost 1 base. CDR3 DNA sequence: TGCGCCAGCGCCGCCCCTACAGGGGGAGTCCCCCAAGAGACCCAGTACTTC. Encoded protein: CASAAPTGGVPQETQYF.